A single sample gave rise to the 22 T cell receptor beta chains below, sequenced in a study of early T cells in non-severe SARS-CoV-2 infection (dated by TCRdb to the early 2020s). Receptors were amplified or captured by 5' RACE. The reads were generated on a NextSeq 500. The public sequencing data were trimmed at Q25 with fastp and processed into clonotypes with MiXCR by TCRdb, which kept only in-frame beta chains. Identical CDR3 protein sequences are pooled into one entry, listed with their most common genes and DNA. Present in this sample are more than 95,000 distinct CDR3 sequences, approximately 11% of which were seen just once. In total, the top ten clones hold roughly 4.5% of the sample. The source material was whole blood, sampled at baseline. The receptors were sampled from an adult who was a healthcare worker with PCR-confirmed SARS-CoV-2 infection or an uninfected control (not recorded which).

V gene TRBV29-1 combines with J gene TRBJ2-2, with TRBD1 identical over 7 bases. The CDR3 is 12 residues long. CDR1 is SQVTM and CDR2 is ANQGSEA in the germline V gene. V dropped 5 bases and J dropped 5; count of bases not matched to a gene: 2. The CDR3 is CSVNRGTGELFF. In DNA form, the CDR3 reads TGCAGCGTTAACAGGGGAACCGGGGAGCTGTTTTTT.

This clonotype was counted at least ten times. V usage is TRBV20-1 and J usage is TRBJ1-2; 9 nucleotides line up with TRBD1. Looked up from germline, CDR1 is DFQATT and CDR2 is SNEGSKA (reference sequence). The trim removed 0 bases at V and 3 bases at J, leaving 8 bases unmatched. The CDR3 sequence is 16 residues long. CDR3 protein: CSARDIQDRGDYGYTF. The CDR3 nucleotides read TGCAGTGCTAGAGATATTCAGGACAGGGGAGACTATGGCTACACCTTC.

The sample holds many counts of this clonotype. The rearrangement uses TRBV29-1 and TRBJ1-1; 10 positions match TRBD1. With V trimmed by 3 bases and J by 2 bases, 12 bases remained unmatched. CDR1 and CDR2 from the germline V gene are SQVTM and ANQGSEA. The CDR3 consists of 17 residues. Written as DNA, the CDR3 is TGCAGCGTTGATATCCCGGACAGGGGGACAGGTAACACTGAAGCTTTCTTT. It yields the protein CSVDIPDRGTGNTEAFF. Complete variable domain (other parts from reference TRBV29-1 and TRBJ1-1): SAVISQKPSRDICQRGTSLTIQCQVDSQVTMMFWYRQQPGQSLTLIATANQGSEATYESGFVIDKFPISRPNLTFSTLTVSNMSPEDSSIYLCSVDIPDRGTGNTEAFFGQGTRLTVV.

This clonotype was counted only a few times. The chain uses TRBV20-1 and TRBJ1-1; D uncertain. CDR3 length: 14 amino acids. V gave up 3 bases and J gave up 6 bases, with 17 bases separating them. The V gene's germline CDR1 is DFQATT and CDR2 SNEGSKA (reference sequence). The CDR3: CSARDGVDAAEAFF. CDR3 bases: TGCAGTGCTAGGGACGGGGTTGACGCCGCTGAAGCTTTCTTT.

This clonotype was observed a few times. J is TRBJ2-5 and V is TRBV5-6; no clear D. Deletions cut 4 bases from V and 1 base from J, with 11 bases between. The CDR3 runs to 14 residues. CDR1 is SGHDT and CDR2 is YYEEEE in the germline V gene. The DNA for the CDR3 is TGTGCCAGCAGCCCTTATCACCTCCAAGAGACCCAGTACTTC. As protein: CASSPYHLQETQYF. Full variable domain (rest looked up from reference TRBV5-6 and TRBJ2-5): DAGVTQSPTHLIKTRGQQVTLRCSPKSGHDTVSWYQQALGQGPQFIFQYYEEEERQRGNFPDRFSGHQFPNYSSELNVNALLLGDSALYLCASSPYHLQETQYFGPGTRLLVL.

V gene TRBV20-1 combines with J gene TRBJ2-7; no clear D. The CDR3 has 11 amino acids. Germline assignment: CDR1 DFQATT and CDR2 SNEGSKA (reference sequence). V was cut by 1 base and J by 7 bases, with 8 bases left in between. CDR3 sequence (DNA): TGCAGTGCTAGAGTCGGAGTGGAGCAGTACTTC. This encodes CSARVGVEQYF.

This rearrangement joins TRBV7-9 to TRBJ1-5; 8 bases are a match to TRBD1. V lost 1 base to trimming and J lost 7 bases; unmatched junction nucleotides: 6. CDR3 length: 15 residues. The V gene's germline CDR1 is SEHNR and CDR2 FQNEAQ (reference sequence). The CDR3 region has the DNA TGTGCCAGCAGCTTAGGGGCCTCAGGGGGCCAGCCCCAGCATTTT. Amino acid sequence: CASSLGASGGQPQHF.

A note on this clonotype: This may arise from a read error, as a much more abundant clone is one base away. CDR3 sequence: CVRGTWRESSYNEQFF. CDR3 bases: TGTGTCAGAGGGACTTGGCGGGAGAGCTCCTACAATGAGCAGTTCTTC. This rearrangement joins TRBV2 to TRBJ2-1; TRBD2 aligns across 7 bases. The CDR3 has 16 amino acids. In germline, CDR1 is SNHLY, CDR2 FYNNEI.

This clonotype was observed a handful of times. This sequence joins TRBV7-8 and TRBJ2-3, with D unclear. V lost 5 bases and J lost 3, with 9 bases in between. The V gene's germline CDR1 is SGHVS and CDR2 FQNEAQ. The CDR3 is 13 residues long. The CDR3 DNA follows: TGTGCCAGCAGCCTTAGTTTGACAGATACGCAGTATTTT. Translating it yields CASSLSLTDTQYF.

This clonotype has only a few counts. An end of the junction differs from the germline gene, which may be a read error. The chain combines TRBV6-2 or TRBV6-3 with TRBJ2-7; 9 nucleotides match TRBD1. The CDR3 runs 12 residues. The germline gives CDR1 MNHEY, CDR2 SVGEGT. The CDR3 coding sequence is TGTGCCAGCAGCAGGGACAGGGCCGGTATGGACTTC. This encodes CASSRDRAGMDF.

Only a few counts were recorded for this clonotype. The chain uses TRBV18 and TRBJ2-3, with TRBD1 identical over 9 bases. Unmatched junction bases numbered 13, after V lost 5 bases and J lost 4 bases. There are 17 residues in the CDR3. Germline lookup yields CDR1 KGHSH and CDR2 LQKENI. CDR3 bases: TGTGCCAGCTCATCACTACCGGGACAGGGTTCACCAGATACGCAGTATTTT. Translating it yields CASSSLPGQGSPDTQYF. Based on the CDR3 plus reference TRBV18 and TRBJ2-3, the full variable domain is NAGVMQNPRHLVRRRGQEARLRCSPMKGHSHVYWYRQLPEEGLKFMVYLQKENIIDESGMPKERFSAEFPKEGPSILRIQQVVRGDSAAYFCASSSLPGQGSPDTQYFGPGTRLTVL.

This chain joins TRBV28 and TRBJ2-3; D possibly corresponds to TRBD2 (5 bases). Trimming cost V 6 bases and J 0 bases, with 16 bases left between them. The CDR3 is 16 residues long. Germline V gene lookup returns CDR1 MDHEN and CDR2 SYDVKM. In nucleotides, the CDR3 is TGTGCCAGCAGCCCCTCTGAGTGGACTAGCACAGATACGCAGTATTTT. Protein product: CASSPSEWTSTDTQYF.

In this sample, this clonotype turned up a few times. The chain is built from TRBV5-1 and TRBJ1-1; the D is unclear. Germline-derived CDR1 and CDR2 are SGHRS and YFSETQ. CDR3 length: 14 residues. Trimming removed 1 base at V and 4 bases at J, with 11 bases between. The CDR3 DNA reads TGCGCCAGCAGCTTGAATAGGTTAGGCACTGAAGCTTTCTTT. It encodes CASSLNRLGTEAFF.

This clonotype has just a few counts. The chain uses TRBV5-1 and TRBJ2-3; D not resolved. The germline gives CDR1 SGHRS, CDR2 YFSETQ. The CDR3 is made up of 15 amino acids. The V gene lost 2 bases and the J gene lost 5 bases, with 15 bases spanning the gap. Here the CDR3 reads CASSFGRAKEDTQYF. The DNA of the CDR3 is TGCGCCAGCAGCTTCGGAAGGGCCAAGGAAGATACGCAGTATTTT.

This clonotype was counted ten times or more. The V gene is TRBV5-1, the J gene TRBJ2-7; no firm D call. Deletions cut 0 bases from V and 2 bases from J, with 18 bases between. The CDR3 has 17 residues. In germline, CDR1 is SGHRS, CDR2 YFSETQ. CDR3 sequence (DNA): TGCGCCAGCAGCTTGGGCAGTCCCCTTACACCTGCCTACGAGCAGTACTTC. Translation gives CASSLGSPLTPAYEQYF. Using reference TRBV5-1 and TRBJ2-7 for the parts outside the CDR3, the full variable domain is KAGVTQTPRYLIKTRGQQVTLSCSPISGHRSVSWYQQTPGQGLQFLFEYFSETQRNKGNFPGRFSGRQFSNSRSEMNVSTLELGDSALYLCASSLGSPLTPAYEQYFGPGTRLTVT.

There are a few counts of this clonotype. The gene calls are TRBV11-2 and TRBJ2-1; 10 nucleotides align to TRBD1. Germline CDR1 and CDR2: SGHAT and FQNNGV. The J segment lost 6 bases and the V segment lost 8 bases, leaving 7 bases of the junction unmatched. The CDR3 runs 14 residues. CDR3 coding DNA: TGTGCCAGCGGCTGGGACAGGGGTATCAATGAGCAGTTCTTC. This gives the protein CASGWDRGINEQFF.

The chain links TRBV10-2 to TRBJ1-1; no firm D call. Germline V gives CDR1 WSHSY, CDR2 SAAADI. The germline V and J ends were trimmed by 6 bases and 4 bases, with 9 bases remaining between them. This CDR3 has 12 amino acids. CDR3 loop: CASRDLTTEAFF. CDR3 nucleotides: TGCGCCAGCAGGGACCTAACCACTGAAGCTTTCTTT.

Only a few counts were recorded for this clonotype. The CDR3 protein is CASSQGGLSNEQFF. The CDR3 DNA is TGCGCCAGCAGCCAAGGGGGGCTCTCGAATGAGCAGTTCTTC. The chain carries TRBV4-1 and TRBJ2-1, with D possibly matching TRBD1 (6 bases). Germline values: CDR1 MGHRA, CDR2 YSYEKL. This CDR3 is built from 14 residues. V was cut by 1 base and J by 7 bases, with 11 bases left in between.

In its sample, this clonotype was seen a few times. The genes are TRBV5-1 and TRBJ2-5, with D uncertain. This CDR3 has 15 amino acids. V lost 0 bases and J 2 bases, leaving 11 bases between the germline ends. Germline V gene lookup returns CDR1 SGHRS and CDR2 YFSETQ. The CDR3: CASSLERLEQETQYF. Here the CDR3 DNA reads TGCGCCAGCAGCTTGGAGCGCCTTGAACAAGAGACCCAGTACTTC.

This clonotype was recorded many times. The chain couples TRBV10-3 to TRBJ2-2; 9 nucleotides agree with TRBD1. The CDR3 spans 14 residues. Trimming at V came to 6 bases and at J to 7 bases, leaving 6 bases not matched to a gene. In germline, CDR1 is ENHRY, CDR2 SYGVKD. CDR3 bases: TGTGCCATCAGCGGGGGACAGGGTGGCGGGGAGCTGTTTTTT. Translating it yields CAISGGQGGGELFF.

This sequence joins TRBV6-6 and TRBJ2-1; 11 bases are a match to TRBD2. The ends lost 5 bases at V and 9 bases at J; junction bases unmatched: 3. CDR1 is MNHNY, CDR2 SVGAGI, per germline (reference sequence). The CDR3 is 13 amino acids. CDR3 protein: CASSVGTSGEQFF. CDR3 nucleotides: TGTGCCAGCAGTGTCGGGACTAGCGGTGAGCAGTTCTTC.

The CDR3 reads CASSLSGREDTQYF. The CDR3 DNA reads as TGTGCCAGCAGCTTATCAGGACGGGAAGATACGCAGTATTTT. The chain employs TRBV11-2 and TRBJ2-3, with D possibly matching TRBD2 (5 bases). This CDR3 comprises 14 residues. The V end was cut by 2 bases, the J end by 5 bases, with 11 bases between. The germline gives CDR1 SGHAT, CDR2 FQNNGV.